A selection of T cell receptor beta chains follows, all from one sample in a study of cytomegalovirus exposure and HLA in healthy donors. Sequencing was performed with immunoSEQ multiplex PCR; in TCRdb, only in-frame clones are kept and a portion is missing. The sample carries fewer than 110,000 clones, about four fifths recorded once. The source material was PBMCs. The receptors were sampled from a woman aged 40 to 50 in good health and CMV-seronegative. CDR3s include the opening cysteine and the closing phenylalanine or tryptophan. The D gene is left open where the match is weak. Size values are once, few and many counts, or a class for expanded clones, and some rows have none.

CDR3 DNA,CDR3 protein,V gene,clone size,D gene,J gene
TGTGCCAGCAGTCCCCGGACTAGCGGGGCCTACAATGAGCAGTTCTTC,CASSPRTSGAYNEQFF,TRBV7-3,.,TRBD2,TRBJ2-1
TGTGCCAGCACTAACACCGGGGAGCTGTTTTTT,CASTNTGELFF,TRBV6-5,once,.,TRBJ2-2
TGTGCCAGCCACTCCTTCGGGGGGACCGGGGAGCTGTTTTTT,CASHSFGGTGELFF,TRBV19,few,TRBD2,TRBJ2-2
TGTGCCAGCAGCCGACGACCGGGTCGCTATAATTCACCCCTCCACTTT,CASSRRPGRYNSPLHF,TRBV5-6,.,.,TRBJ1-6
TGTGCCAGCAGTTTGATCCCCCGAGGACTGACCTACGAGCAGTACTTC,CASSLIPRGLTYEQYF,TRBV7-9,.,.,TRBJ2-7
TGTGCCAGTCAAGGGACTAGCAGCACAGATACGCAGTATTTT,CASQGTSSTDTQYF,TRBV6-6,.,TRBD2,TRBJ2-3
TGTGCCAGCAGCTTAGCCGGGACAGAAGAGACCCAGTACTTC,CASSLAGTEETQYF,TRBV7-9,.,TRBD1,TRBJ2-5
TGCGCCAGCAGCTGGAGAATGATGGCTAGCGGGGGTGAGACCCAGTACTTC,CASSWRMMASGGETQYF,TRBV5-1,.,TRBD2,TRBJ2-5
TGTGCCAGCAGTTACTCGATACAGGCAGACTCCTACGAGCAGTACTTC,CASSYSIQADSYEQYF,TRBV6-5,.,.,TRBJ2-7
TGTGCCACCAGCAGAGGGGTGGGAGGGCACCCTTCCTACAATGAGCAGTTCTTC,CATSRGVGGHPSYNEQFF,TRBV15,.,TRBD2,TRBJ2-1
TGTGCCAGCAGTCAACAGGGGGCAGGCAATCAGCCCCAGCATTTT,CASSQQGAGNQPQHF,TRBV6-6,.,TRBD1,TRBJ1-5
TGTGCCAGCAGTTTAGTCCAGGGGGAGACCCAGTACTTC,CASSLVQGETQYF,TRBV27,.,.,TRBJ2-5
TGCGCCAGCAGCTCATTAGGGGGGGGTAACATTCAGTACTTC,CASSSLGGGNIQYF,TRBV5-1,few,.,TRBJ2-4
TGTGCCAGCAGTCCAGGGACTAGCGGGAGATGGTATGAGCAGTTCTTC,CASSPGTSGRWYEQFF,TRBV27,.,TRBD2,TRBJ2-1
TGTGCCAGCAGTTATAGGGGGACTAGCGTCTACGAGCAGTACTTC,CASSYRGTSVYEQYF,TRBV6-5,.,TRBD2,TRBJ2-7
TGCGCCAGCAGTCCGGGACTAGACCTGTCGGATGAGCAGTTCTTC,CASSPGLDLSDEQFF,TRBV10-1,.,TRBD2,TRBJ2-1
TGTGCCAGCAGCGTAGGGGGACTAGCGGGAGAGGGAGAGTACTTC,CASSVGGLAGEGEYF,TRBV9,.,TRBD2,TRBJ2-7
TGCAGCGTTTGGTCGGGTGGCGAGCAGTACTTC,CSVWSGGEQYF,TRBV29-1,.,.,TRBJ2-7
TGTGCCAGCCCCCTGGCTAGCGGGAGGGTTAACACCGGGGAGCTGTTTTTT,CASPLASGRVNTGELFF,TRBV19,.,TRBD2,TRBJ2-2
TGTGCCAGTAGTCGACTCGGGGAGCGGGAGGGTGAGACCCAGTACTTC,CASSRLGEREGETQYF,TRBV19,.,TRBD2,TRBJ2-5
TGCGCCAGCAGCTTGGCCCTAGTACAGGGCGAGGGCTACACCTTC,CASSLALVQGEGYTF,TRBV5-1,.,.,TRBJ1-2
TGTGCCAGCAGCTTAGGAGGCAGCGAAAAACTGTTTTTT,CASSLGGSEKLFF,TRBV11-2,.,.,TRBJ1-4
.,CASSSGRAGPRSYEQYF,TRBV28,few,.,TRBJ2-7
TGCAGCGTTTCGGAGGTTGGGACTGAAGCTTTCTTT,CSVSEVGTEAFF,TRBV29-1,.,.,TRBJ1-1
TGTGCCAGCAGTTTAGTCCTAGCGGGAGGGCGAAATGAGCAGTTCTTC,CASSLVLAGGRNEQFF,TRBV28,.,TRBD2,TRBJ2-1
TGTGCCAGCAGCTTCCTGGGTAGCGATGAAGATACGCAGTATTTT,CASSFLGSDEDTQYF,TRBV7-3,.,.,TRBJ2-3
TGTTCCAGCAGCTTAAGGACAGGGGACACTGAAGCTTTCTTT,CSSSLRTGDTEAFF,TRBV7-9,.,TRBD1,TRBJ1-1
TGTGCCAGCACCCCGGGAGGCGCGCCTAACAATGAGCAGTTCTTC,CASTPGGAPNNEQFF,TRBV6-5,.,TRBD2,TRBJ2-1
TGTGCCAGTAGTATAGATCCCCAACAGGGGGGGATTGGCAATCAGCCCCAGCATTTT,CASSIDPQQGGIGNQPQHF,TRBV19,.,TRBD1,TRBJ1-5
TGCAGCGTTGAAGATGGGGTAGCGGGAGGAACAGATACGCAGTATTTT,CSVEDGVAGGTDTQYF,TRBV29-1,.,TRBD2,TRBJ2-3
TGTGCCAGCTCACCTTCCGGGACTAGCGGTTCATACGAGCAGTACTTC,CASSPSGTSGSYEQYF,TRBV18,.,TRBD2,TRBJ2-7
TGTGCCAGCAGTGAAAGGGGGGGGAGTACTCCGGCCTACGAGCAGTACTTC,CASSERGGSTPAYEQYF,TRBV6-1,.,.,TRBJ2-7
TGCGCCAGCAGCCAAGATGGAGGTAGGATCTCTGGAAACACCATATATTTT,CASSQDGGRISGNTIYF,TRBV4-1,.,.,TRBJ1-3
TGTGCCAGTAGCCCCCTAGACAGGGCCGACGCTGAAGCTTTCTTT,CASSPLDRADAEAFF,TRBV19,few,TRBD1,TRBJ1-1
TGTGCCATCAGTGAGTTACAGGGTACCAAAAACATTCAGTACTTC,CAISELQGTKNIQYF,TRBV10-3,once,.,TRBJ2-4
TGCAGCATCGAAGCGGCGGACAGGGTGGGTGAAGCTTTCTTT,CSIEAADRVGEAFF,TRBV29-1,.,TRBD1,TRBJ1-1
TGTGCCAGCAGCTCGAGTGGCTCCTACAATGAGCAGTTCTTC,CASSSSGSYNEQFF,TRBV11-2,.,.,TRBJ2-1
TGTGCCAGCAGTTTACGGTACGGTGAAAAACTGTTTTTT,CASSLRYGEKLFF,TRBV27,.,.,TRBJ1-4
TGCGCCAGCAGCCAGACAGGTTCCAATGAGCAGTTCTTC,CASSQTGSNEQFF,TRBV4-1,.,.,TRBJ2-1
TGTGCCAGCACGCTCGGGGGACCCTCCTACAATGAGCAGTTCTTC,CASTLGGPSYNEQFF,TRBV2,.,.,TRBJ2-1
TGTGCCAGTAGTACTCCTCCCACTAGCGGGGGGGCCGGGGAGCAGTACTTC,CASSTPPTSGGAGEQYF,TRBV19,.,TRBD2,TRBJ2-7
TGTGCCAGTAGTATAACCTGGAGCTCTGGAAACACCATATATTTT,CASSITWSSGNTIYF,TRBV19,.,.,TRBJ1-3
TGTGCCAGCAGCACAGGGGGCAATCAGCCCCAGCATTTT,CASSTGGNQPQHF,TRBV6-1,.,TRBD1,TRBJ1-5
TGTGCCAGCAACCCTGGGGGGGTACGAGAGACCCAGTACTTC,CASNPGGVRETQYF,TRBV6-5,once,TRBD2,TRBJ2-5
TGTGCCAGCAGCGTAGGAGGGGGTCAGGGTGTTGAGCAGTTCTTC,CASSVGGGQGVEQFF,TRBV9,.,.,TRBJ2-1
TGTGCCAGCAAGCCGGACAGGGGCTCTGGGGCCAACGTCCTGACTTTC,CASKPDRGSGANVLTF,TRBV27,.,TRBD1,TRBJ2-6
TGTGCCTGGGCGCTGACTAGCGCGAACACCGGGGAGCTGTTTTTT,CAWALTSANTGELFF,TRBV30,.,TRBD2,TRBJ2-2
TGTGCCAGCAGTCTAGAAGCGGGAGTGTCCTACGAGCAGTACTTC,CASSLEAGVSYEQYF,TRBV28,few,TRBD2,TRBJ2-7
TGCAGCGTTAATCCGGGACTAGCGTTTACAGATACGCAGTATTTT,CSVNPGLAFTDTQYF,TRBV29-1,.,TRBD2,TRBJ2-3
TGTGCCAGCAGCCCACGACTAGCGGGATCCTACAATGAGCAGTTCTTC,CASSPRLAGSYNEQFF,TRBV9,.,TRBD2,TRBJ2-1
TGTGCCAGTAGAGACGGGTCGGTCGGCGAGCAGTACTTC,CASRDGSVGEQYF,TRBV19,.,.,TRBJ2-7
TGTGCCAGCAGTTGGGCAGGGGACACTGAAGCTTTCTTT,CASSWAGDTEAFF,TRBV27,.,.,TRBJ1-1
TGTGCCAGCAGTTTCTTACCGGGAAGACCCACAGATACGCAGTATTTT,CASSFLPGRPTDTQYF,TRBV27,.,.,TRBJ2-3
TGTGCCAGCAGTTGGGTCGGGGTGTCTGGGGCCAACGTCCTGACTTTC,CASSWVGVSGANVLTF,TRBV28,.,.,TRBJ2-6
TGTGCCAGCAGGGTGGGAGTCGGCGAGCAGTACTTC,CASRVGVGEQYF,TRBV6-5,once,.,TRBJ2-7
TGTGCCAGCAGGCAGGGGGGACTAGCGGGTTCCTTCTCCTACGAGCAGTACTTC,CASRQGGLAGSFSYEQYF,TRBV28,.,TRBD2,TRBJ2-7
TGTGCCAGCAGCTTAGGCGACAGGTACGAGCAGTACTTC,CASSLGDRYEQYF,TRBV7-9,.,.,TRBJ2-7